This is a list of T cell receptor beta chains from one sample in a study of naive and memory T cell subsets. A single record per CDR3 protein comes from TCRdb applying MiXCR to the UMI-ligation and nested PCR reads. The sample has over 110,000 distinct CDR3 sequences; approximately 18% are singletons. The sample was naive CD8+ T cells from blood. Receptors originate from a human donor in good health. CDR3s include the opening cysteine and the closing phenylalanine or tryptophan. The order of the fields is V gene, J gene, clone size, D gene, CDR3 DNA, CDR3 protein. D genes are given only for firm matches. Rows may omit the clone size; those that give it use once, few, many or a size class.

V: TRBV20-1; J: TRBJ2-3; size: few; D: -; DNA: TGCAGTGCTACGTCAGGGGATTGGGGCACAGATACGCAGTATTTT; CDR3: CSATSGDWGTDTQYF
V: TRBV27; J: TRBJ2-5; size: few; D: TRBD1; DNA: TGTGCCAGCAGTTATTTATCAGGGGGCTGGGAGACCCAGTACTTC; CDR3: CASSYLSGGWETQYF
V: TRBV4-3; J: TRBJ2-1; size: few; D: -; DNA: TGCGCCAGCAGCCAAGTGGCCGATAATAAGTACAATGAGCAGTTCTTC; CDR3: CASSQVADNKYNEQFF
V: TRBV29-1; J: TRBJ2-1; size: -; D: -; DNA: TGCAGCGTGAGGGGTTTGGAGATTAATGAGCAGTTCTTC; CDR3: CSVRGLEINEQFF
V: TRBV5-1; J: TRBJ2-3; size: -; D: TRBD2; DNA: TGCGCCAGCAGCTTGGTAGGCCTAGCGGATTTCACAGATACGCAGTATTTT; CDR3: CASSLVGLADFTDTQYF
V: TRBV27; J: TRBJ2-3; size: few; D: -; DNA: TGTGCCAGCAGCAGCCTCTCTCTCCCAGATACGCAGTATTTT; CDR3: CASSSLSLPDTQYF
V: TRBV28; J: TRBJ1-6; size: few; D: TRBD1; DNA: TGTGCCAGCACCCCGACAGGGTTAGGTTCACCCCTCCACTTT; CDR3: CASTPTGLGSPLHF
V: TRBV5-1; J: TRBJ2-5; size: -; D: -; DNA: TGCGCCAGCAGCCCCCTCGGGGAGACCCAGTACTTC; CDR3: CASSPLGETQYF
V: TRBV19; J: TRBJ2-7; size: -; D: -; DNA: TGTGCCAGTAGTATATCAGAACCCTACGAGCAGCACTTC; CDR3: CASSISEPYEQHF
V: TRBV4-3; J: TRBJ2-5; size: -; D: -; DNA: TGCGCCAGCAGCCAAGAGTTGGTTCGGGGTCAAGAGACCCAGTACTTC; CDR3: CASSQELVRGQETQYF
V: TRBV28; J: TRBJ1-5; size: few; D: -; DNA: TGTGCCAGCAGTTTATTTGAGGGGGGGGTGTATCAGCCCCAGCATTTT; CDR3: CASSLFEGGVYQPQHF
V: TRBV14; J: TRBJ2-7; size: few; D: -; DNA: TGTGCCAGCAGCCAAAACCCCTATGACACGAAAAATTACGAGCAGTACTTC; CDR3: CASSQNPYDTKNYEQYF
V: TRBV25-1; J: TRBJ2-7; size: few; D: -; DNA: TGTGCCAGCAGTCATCGAGGGCGGCAGAGCTCCTACGAGCAGTACTTC; CDR3: CASSHRGRQSSYEQYF
V: TRBV5-6; J: TRBJ2-7; size: few; D: TRBD1; DNA: TGTGCCAGCAGCTTTCAAGGGGGCTGGGACGAGCAGTACTTC; CDR3: CASSFQGGWDEQYF
V: TRBV13; J: TRBJ2-3; size: few; D: -; DNA: TGTGCCAGCAGCACATCACAGGGATTGCCGCAGTATTTT; CDR3: CASSTSQGLPQYF
V: TRBV27; J: TRBJ2-7; size: -; D: -; DNA: TGTGCCAGCAGCCTCGACGCCAGGGGCTCTGGGCAGTACTTC; CDR3: CASSLDARGSGQYF
V: TRBV6-1; J: TRBJ1-2; size: -; D: -; DNA: TGTGCCAGCAGTGAATCAGACAGATACTATGGCTACACCTTC; CDR3: CASSESDRYYGYTF
V: TRBV4-3; J: TRBJ1-2; size: -; D: -; DNA: TGCGCCAGCAGCCAAGAGTGGTTTTTGGACGGGCCAGAACTGGAAGAACATGGCTACACCTTC; CDR3: CASSQEWFLDGPELEEHGYTF
V: TRBV28; J: TRBJ2-7; size: few; D: TRBD2; DNA: TGTGCCAGCAGAACTAGCGTCAAAGCAGGTTACGAGCAGTACTTC; CDR3: CASRTSVKAGYEQYF
V: TRBV6-2/TRBV6-3; J: TRBJ2-1; size: -; D: TRBD1; DNA: TGTGCCAGCAGTTACTCCCGACAGGGAGCCTACAATGAGCAGTTCTTC; CDR3: CASSYSRQGAYNEQFF
V: TRBV6-2/TRBV6-3; J: TRBJ2-6; size: -; D: -; DNA: TGTGCCAGCAGTTATCGGCCGACCTTCTCTGGGGCCAACGTCCTGACTTTC; CDR3: CASSYRPTFSGANVLTF
V: TRBV28; J: TRBJ2-2; size: -; D: -; DNA: TGTGCCAGCAGTCCCAACCCTACGAACACCGGGGAGCTGTTTTTT; CDR3: CASSPNPTNTGELFF